One sample yielded the 27 T cell receptor beta chains listed below, sequenced in a study of post-analysis software for immune sequencing data (dated by TCRdb to between 2015 and 2016). To prepare the library, PCR was applied. The sequencer listed for this sample is Illumina HiSeq 2500. Unique molecular identifiers were incorporated into TCR beta cDNA libraries to reduce PCR and sequencing biases. TCRdb passed the public sequencing reads through fastp at Q25 and MiXCR, retaining productive beta sequences. Each CDR3 protein appears once, grouped with its most common genes and DNA. In this sample the table shows approximately 360,000 distinct CDR3 sequences, 30% to 45% of which occur a single time. The ten biggest clones cover 13% of the sample. The paper's findings and limits, for the study overall: Patients showed significantly higher frequencies than controls for roughly five TRBV segments, among them TRBV5-6, TRBV5-1 and TRBV20-1.

No cognate antigen is known for these TCRs. The sample comprised blood. Receptors originate from a girl aged 5-17 years with multiple sclerosis.

This chain links TRBV20-1 with TRBJ2-1, with 12 bases identical to TRBD2. This CDR3 has 15 amino acids. Trimming at V came to 5 bases and at J to 4 bases, leaving 6 bases not matched to a gene. Germline values: CDR1 DFQATT, CDR2 SNEGSKA (reference sequence). The CDR3 reads CSAWASGGGYNEQFF. CDR3 coding DNA: TGCAGTGCTTGGGCTAGCGGGGGGGGTTACAATGAGCAGTTCTTC.

This clonotype was picked up a small number of times. V gene TRBV7-3 combines with J gene TRBJ2-3; tentative D call: TRBD1 (6 bases). Trimming shortened V by 1 base and J by 0 bases, and 17 bases separated the two germline ends. Germline V gene lookup returns CDR1 SGHTA and CDR2 FQGTGA. CDR3 length equals 18 residues. Here the CDR3 reads CASSLIRTALTSTDTQYF. The CDR3 region has the DNA TGTGCCAGCAGCTTAATCCGGACAGCCTTAACTAGCACAGATACGCAGTATTTT. Full variable domain (missing parts from reference TRBV7-3 and TRBJ2-3): GAGVSQTPSNKVTEKGKYVELRCDPISGHTALYWYRQSLGQGPEFLIYFQGTGAADDSGLPNDRFFAVRPEGSVSTLKIQRTERGDSAVYLCASSLIRTALTSTDTQYFGPGTRLTVL.

The chain employs TRBV29-1 and TRBJ2-1; 7 bases are a match to TRBD1. In germline, CDR1 is SQVTM, CDR2 ANQGSEA. The CDR3 contains 15 residues. The V and J ends lost 6 bases and 2 bases, in that order; junction bases with no gene match: 10. The CDR3 region has the DNA TGCAGCGTACTCGGGACAGAGAAGGCCTACAATGAGCAGTTCTTC. Protein: CSVLGTEKAYNEQFF.

This rearrangement joins TRBV7-9 to TRBJ2-1, with D possibly being TRBD1 or TRBD2 (7 bases each). V lost 3 bases and J 8 bases, leaving 14 bases between the germline ends. The CDR3 is 14 residues long. Germline CDR1 is SEHNR and CDR2 is FQNEAQ (reference sequence). CDR3 bases: TGTGCCAGCAGCTTTGGCCAGGGGGGGGATGAGCAGTTCTTC. Translated: CASSFGQGGDEQFF.

This clonotype has only a few counts. The V and J genes are TRBV5-5 and TRBJ2-1; TRBD1 aligns across 9 bases. CDR1 and CDR2 from the germline V gene are SGHKS and YYEKEE (reference sequence). J was trimmed by 9 bases and V by 4 bases; bases with no gene match: 8. This CDR3 region has 14 residues. The CDR3 loop is CASSVQGAPGEQFF. The DNA of the CDR3 is TGTGCCAGCAGCGTACAGGGGGCACCGGGTGAGCAGTTCTTC. Together with reference TRBV5-5 and TRBJ2-1, the CDR3 gives the full variable domain: DAGVTQSPTHLIKTRGQQVTLRCSPISGHKSVSWYQQVLGQGPQFIFQYYEKEERGRGNFPDRFSARQFPNYSSELNVNALLLGDSALYLCASSVQGAPGEQFFGPGTRLTVL.

In this sample, this clonotype turned up a few times. The gene calls are TRBV15 and TRBJ2-7; TRBD2 might be the D (6 bases). Germline V gene sequence: CDR1 LNHNV, CDR2 YYDKDF (reference sequence). This CDR3 spans 14 amino acids. V lost 2 bases and J 3 bases, leaving 11 bases between the germline ends. CDR3 sequence reads: CATSRSRTIYEQYF. DNA for the CDR3: TGTGCCACCAGCAGATCCCGGACTATCTACGAGCAGTACTTC. The full variable domain, completed using reference TRBV15 and TRBJ2-7, is DAMVIQNPRYQVTQFGKPVTLSCSQTLNHNVMYWYQQKSSQAPKLLFHYYDKDFNNEADTPDNFQSRRPNTSFCFLDIRSPGLGDTAMYLCATSRSRTIYEQYFGPGTRLTVT.

This chain uses TRBV12-3 or TRBV12-4 with TRBJ2-3; TRBD2 might be the D (6 bases). V was clipped by 5 bases and J by 6 bases, with 15 bases between them. CDR3 length: 14 residues. CDR3 coding DNA: TGTGCCAGCAGTCTAGGATCCAGCGGGGATACGCAGTATTTT. As protein: CASSLGSSGDTQYF.

This clonotype was seen more than once but under ten times. J is TRBJ1-2 and V is TRBV5-6; D gene ambiguous. CDR3 length equals 15 residues. From germline, CDR1 is SGHDT and CDR2 YYEEEE. V was trimmed by 5 bases and J by 4 bases, leaving 18 bases between them. CDR3 region: CASSPGPLSPYGYTF. CDR3 DNA sequence: TGTGCCAGCAGTCCCGGGCCCTTAAGCCCCTATGGCTACACCTTC. Complete variable domain (other parts from reference TRBV5-6 and TRBJ1-2): DAGVTQSPTHLIKTRGQQVTLRCSPKSGHDTVSWYQQALGQGPQFIFQYYEEEERQRGNFPDRFSGHQFPNYSSELNVNALLLGDSALYLCASSPGPLSPYGYTFGSGTRLTVV.

This chain connects TRBV3-1 to TRBJ2-1; D may be TRBD1 (5 bases). V was pared by 4 bases and J by 2 bases, with 18 bases between. There are 17 residues in the CDR3. The germline V gene has CDR1 LGHDT and CDR2 YNNKEL (reference sequence). The CDR3 here is CASSPPAVDSPYNEQFF. The CDR3 nucleotides are TGTGCCAGCAGCCCGCCCGCGGTTGACAGTCCCTACAATGAGCAGTTCTTC.

The chain carries TRBV11-2 and TRBJ2-5, with TRBD2 matching over 11 bases. CDR3 length: 17 amino acids. J was trimmed by 11 bases and V by 1 base; bases with no gene match: 15. The V gene's germline CDR1 is SGHAT and CDR2 FQNNGV. For the CDR3, the DNA is TGTGCCAGCAGCTTAGTGGTTAGCGGGGGGGCCTTGAATGAGCAGTACTTC. It translates to CASSLVVSGGALNEQYF.

V usage is TRBV28 and J usage is TRBJ2-1, with 9 bases fitting TRBD2. The CDR3 has 18 amino acids. Germline V CDR1 and CDR2: MDHEN, SYDVKM. Losses at the gene ends were 3 bases for V and 1 base for J; bases not matched to a gene: 10. For the CDR3, the DNA is TGTGCCAGCAGTTTTGGGGCGGGGGGGCCTTCTTCCTACAATGAGCAGTTCTTC. Its translation is CASSFGAGGPSSYNEQFF.

The genes are TRBV4-1 and TRBJ2-3, with a possible D match to TRBD2 (6 bases). Germline V CDR1 and CDR2: MGHRA, YSYEKL. V was shortened by 1 base and J by 2 bases, with 19 bases between the two germline ends. CDR3 length equals 18 residues. The CDR3 spells CASSQGPLIAATTDTQYF. The CDR3 coding sequence is TGCGCCAGCAGCCAAGGTCCCCTTATAGCGGCCACCACAGATACGCAGTATTTT.

V is TRBV20-1 and J is TRBJ1-1; 7 bases align to TRBD1. The CDR3 sequence is 14 residues long. Germline trimming cut 2 bases from V and 5 bases from J; bases unmatched to any gene: 8. Germline assignment: CDR1 DFQATT and CDR2 SNEGSKA (reference sequence). Here the CDR3 reads CSARKAGGKTEAFF. The CDR3 coding sequence is TGCAGTGCTAGAAAGGCAGGGGGGAAGACTGAAGCTTTCTTT.

The rearrangement uses TRBV29-1 and TRBJ2-1, with 9 bases matching TRBD2. CDR1 and CDR2 (germline): SQVTM, ANQGSEA. The V segment lost 5 bases and the J segment 6 bases; nucleotides outside the gene matches: 11. The CDR3 extends over 15 amino acids. The chain's CDR3 is CSVYGTSLPGNEQFF. The CDR3 region has the DNA TGCAGCGTTTACGGGACTAGCCTCCCGGGCAATGAGCAGTTCTTC.

The chain joins TRBV13 to TRBJ2-7, with D maybe TRBD2 (6 bases). With 5 bases removed from V and 3 bases from J, the gap between germline ends came to 11 bases. The CDR3 covers 13 residues. In germline, CDR1 is PRHDT, CDR2 FYEKMQ (reference sequence). CDR3 region: CASSAGRSYEQYF. CDR3 DNA: TGTGCCAGCAGCGCGGGACGGAGCTACGAGCAGTACTTC.

There are a few counts of this clonotype. The chain carries TRBV29-1 and TRBJ2-1, with 8 bases matching TRBD2. The V segment lost 6 bases and the J segment 10 bases; nucleotides outside the gene matches: 14. The CDR3 totals 14 residues. CDR1 and CDR2 (germline): SQVTM, ANQGSEA. CDR3 residues: CSVLPGLDRSEQFF. The CDR3 DNA reads as TGCAGCGTCCTGCCGGGACTAGACCGATCCGAGCAGTTCTTC.

V gene TRBV5-4 combines with J gene TRBJ1-4, with TRBD1 matching 8 bases. Per the germline V gene, CDR1 is SGHNT and CDR2 is YYREEE (reference sequence). With V trimmed by 9 bases and J by 0 bases, 16 bases remained unmatched. The CDR3 is 18 residues long. CDR3 coding DNA: TGTGCCACACCGGAATCCGTCGGGACAGGAACAACTAATGAAAAACTGTTTTTT. Protein: CATPESVGTGTTNEKLFF.

A few counts support this clonotype. The rearrangement joins TRBV4-1 to TRBJ2-5, with 12 bases matching TRBD2. CDR1 MGHRA and CDR2 YSYEKL come from the germline V gene. This CDR3 comprises 17 residues. V was clipped by 3 bases and J by 2 bases; unmatched bases: 7. CDR3 amino acids: CASSQGSLAGGQETQYF. Here the CDR3 DNA reads TGCGCCAGCAGCCAGGGGTCCCTAGCGGGGGGGCAAGAGACCCAGTACTTC.

This clonotype showed up just a few times. This chain connects TRBV5-1 to TRBJ1-1; D gene unclear. CDR1 is SGHRS, CDR2 YFSETQ, per germline. Trimming cost V 4 bases and J 1 base, with 11 bases left between them. The CDR3 consists of 14 residues. The CDR3 protein is CASSIPRENTEAFF. The CDR3 coding sequence is TGCGCCAGCAGCATACCAAGGGAGAACACTGAAGCTTTCTTT.

The table lists this clonotype with a few counts. The rearrangement links TRBV11-2 to TRBJ2-3, with 7 bases aligning to TRBD2. The germline V gene encodes CDR1 SGHAT and CDR2 FQNNGV. The J segment lost 0 bases and the V segment lost 7 bases, leaving 7 bases of the junction unmatched. The CDR3 loop spans 15 amino acids. The CDR3 reads CASKERGTSTDTQYF. CDR3 sequence (DNA): TGTGCCAGCAAGGAGCGGGGAACTAGCACAGATACGCAGTATTTT.

The chain uses TRBV24-1 and TRBJ2-3; D unclear. CDR3 length: 13 amino acids. V dropped 7 bases and J dropped 7 bases, with 14 bases sitting between them. Germline CDR1 is KGHDR and CDR2 is SFDVKD. The CDR3 sequence: CATSQAYANTQYF. The DNA of the CDR3 is TGTGCCACCAGCCAAGCCTATGCGAATACGCAGTATTTT.

The genes are TRBV7-2 and TRBJ2-1; D gene uncertain. The germline V gene encodes CDR1 SGHTA and CDR2 FQGNSA. With 5 bases removed from V and 7 bases from J, the gap between germline ends came to 9 bases. This CDR3 has 12 residues. CDR3 sequence reads: CASSGRVNEQFF. The CDR3 DNA reads TGTGCCAGCAGCGGTAGGGTAAATGAGCAGTTCTTC.

The CDR3: CASSLTGGGTDTQYF. CDR3 bases: TGTGCCAGCAGTCTAACCGGGGGGGGCACAGATACGCAGTATTTT. The V and J genes are TRBV12-3 or TRBV12-4 and TRBJ2-3, with 8 nucleotides matching TRBD2. CDR3 length equals 15 residues. With 5 bases clipped from V and 1 base from J, the junction kept 5 bases outside the gene matches.

The chain is built from TRBV6-2 or TRBV6-3 and TRBJ2-7; D not resolved. V was cut by 2 bases and J by 3 bases, with 8 bases left in between. The CDR3 loop spans 13 amino acids. CDR1 is MNHEY, CDR2 SVGEGT, per germline. In nucleotides, the CDR3 is TGTGCCAGCAGTTACGCCCAGGACTACGAGCAGTACTTC. This codes for CASSYAQDYEQYF.

This clonotype occurred a few times. The chain employs TRBV10-3 and TRBJ1-2; 8 bases map to TRBD1. The CDR3 is 11 residues long. Germline V gene sequence: CDR1 ENHRY, CDR2 SYGVKD. Unmatched junction bases numbered 5, after V lost 9 bases and J lost 8 bases. The CDR3 reads CAIGTGTGYTF. CDR3 in DNA: TGTGCCATAGGGACAGGAACAGGCTACACCTTC.

CDR3 amino acids: CASSFLDSATDEQFF. The CDR3 DNA follows: TGTGCCAGCAGTTTCTTGGACTCCGCCACTGATGAGCAGTTCTTC. The chain recombines TRBV6-2 or TRBV6-3 with TRBJ2-1; tentative D call: TRBD2 (5 bases). Trimming stripped 4 bases from V and 8 bases from J, with 18 bases between. Germline assignment: CDR1 MNHEY and CDR2 SVGEGT. The CDR3 covers 15 residues.

This CDR3 reads CASSLAPQGAGETQYF. The CDR3 bases are TGTGCCAGCAGTTTAGCTCCCCAGGGAGCGGGAGAGACCCAGTACTTC. The V and J genes are TRBV12-3 or TRBV12-4 and TRBJ2-5; D perhaps matches TRBD2 (6 bases). CDR3 length: 16 amino acids. V lost 0 bases, J lost 4 bases, and 15 bases lay in between.